The rows below give T cell receptor beta chains drawn from one sample of a study of T cells in localized non-small cell lung cancer. TCRdb's copy holds only in-frame clones and misses some; the assay was immunoSEQ multiplex PCR. The sample includes around 3,000 clones, 36% seen only once; the top ten take about 17%. The material sequenced was lung tumor tissue, taken before any cancer treatment. Every receptor here comes from a male donor at least 60 years old with stage I squamous cell lung carcinoma. CDR3s include the opening cysteine and the closing phenylalanine or tryptophan. The D gene is left open where the match is weak. The size entry is marked missing in some rows and otherwise reads once, few, many or a size class.

d_call: TRBD1; v_call: TRBV6-1; j_call: TRBJ1-2; clone_size: .; cdr3_nt: TGTGCCAGCAGTGAAGGTACAGGGGATGGCTACACCTTC; cdr3_aa: CASSEGTGDGYTF
d_call: .; v_call: TRBV19; j_call: TRBJ2-3; clone_size: .; cdr3_nt: TGTGCCAGTGGGGACTCGCCCGGAGATACGCAGTATTTT; cdr3_aa: CASGDSPGDTQYF
d_call: TRBD2; v_call: TRBV14; j_call: TRBJ2-7; clone_size: few; cdr3_nt: TGTGCCAGCAGCCAAGGGGCTAGCGGGTACGAGCAGTACTTC; cdr3_aa: CASSQGASGYEQYF
d_call: .; v_call: TRBV4-1; j_call: TRBJ2-7; clone_size: .; cdr3_nt: TGCGCCAGCAGCCACCCGGGAAAGACCTATGAGCAGTACTTC; cdr3_aa: CASSHPGKTYEQYF
d_call: TRBD2; v_call: TRBV19; j_call: TRBJ2-1; clone_size: few; cdr3_nt: TGTGCCAGTAGTCCGCGGACTAGCGGAACAAAAAATGAGCAGTTCTTC; cdr3_aa: CASSPRTSGTKNEQFF
d_call: .; v_call: TRBV1; j_call: TRBJ2-1; clone_size: .; cdr3_nt: TGCACCAGCAGCCCCCGGAATAGCGGGATGAATGAGCAGTTCTTC; cdr3_aa: CTSSPRNSGMNEQFF
d_call: .; v_call: TRBV23-1; j_call: TRBJ2-2; clone_size: .; cdr3_nt: TGCGCCAGCAGTCAATCGACGGGACCCCTATCGGGGACCGGGGAGCTGTTTTTT; cdr3_aa: CASSQSTGPLSGTGELFF
d_call: TRBD2; v_call: TRBV11-3; j_call: TRBJ2-7; clone_size: .; cdr3_nt: TGTGCCAGCAGCTTGAGACTAGCGGGAGTAGATTCCTACGAGCAGTACTTC; cdr3_aa: CASSLRLAGVDSYEQYF
d_call: .; v_call: TRBV30; j_call: TRBJ1-3; clone_size: .; cdr3_nt: TGTGCCTGGAAAAAGTCTGGAAACACCATATATTTT; cdr3_aa: CAWKKSGNTIYF
d_call: .; v_call: TRBV14; j_call: TRBJ2-5; clone_size: .; cdr3_nt: TGTGCCAGCAGCCTAGCGCCCCAAGAGACCCAGTACTTC; cdr3_aa: CASSLAPQETQYF
d_call: .; v_call: TRBV9; j_call: TRBJ2-5; clone_size: .; cdr3_nt: TGTGCCAGCAGCGTAGAGGAAGGGGCGACCCAGTACTTC; cdr3_aa: CASSVEEGATQYF
d_call: TRBD2; v_call: TRBV11-3; j_call: TRBJ2-3; clone_size: medium-sized; cdr3_nt: TGTGCCAGCAGCCTACTAGCGGGGTACACAGATACGCAGTATTTT; cdr3_aa: CASSLLAGYTDTQYF
d_call: .; v_call: TRBV25-1; j_call: TRBJ2-2; clone_size: once; cdr3_nt: TGTGCCAGCAGTGTGGGCGGACAACGCATGGGGACCGGGGAGCTGTTTTTT; cdr3_aa: CASSVGGQRMGTGELFF
d_call: .; v_call: TRBV28; j_call: TRBJ2-5; clone_size: few; cdr3_nt: TGTGCCAGCAGTCGCGGAGAAGGGCAAGAGACCCAGTACTTC; cdr3_aa: CASSRGEGQETQYF
d_call: .; v_call: TRBV11-3; j_call: TRBJ1-3; clone_size: few; cdr3_nt: TGTGCCAGCAGCCAGGACAGTACTGGAAACACCATATATTTT; cdr3_aa: CASSQDSTGNTIYF